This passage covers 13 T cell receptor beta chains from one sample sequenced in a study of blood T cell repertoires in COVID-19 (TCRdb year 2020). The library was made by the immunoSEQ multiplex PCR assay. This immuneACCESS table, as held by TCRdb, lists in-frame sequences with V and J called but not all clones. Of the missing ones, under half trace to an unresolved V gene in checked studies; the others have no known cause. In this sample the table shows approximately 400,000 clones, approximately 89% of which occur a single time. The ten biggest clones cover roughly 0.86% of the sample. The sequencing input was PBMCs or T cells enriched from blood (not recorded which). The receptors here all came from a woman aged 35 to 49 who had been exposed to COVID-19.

CDR3 coding DNA: TGCAGTGCTCCCCGACGGGTTGAAGCTTTCTTT. This translates into CSAPRRVEAFF. V gene TRBV20-1 combines with J gene TRBJ1-1; D gene uncertain. The V end was cut by 5 bases, the J end by 7 bases, with 11 bases between. The CDR3 contains 11 residues. Germline V gene lookup returns CDR1 DFQATT and CDR2 SNEGSKA (reference sequence).

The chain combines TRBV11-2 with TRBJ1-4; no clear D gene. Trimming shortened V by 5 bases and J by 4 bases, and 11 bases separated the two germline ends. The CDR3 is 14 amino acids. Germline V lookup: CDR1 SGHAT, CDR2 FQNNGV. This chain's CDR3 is CASSNGLNNEKLFF. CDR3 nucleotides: TGTGCCAGCAGCAACGGACTAAATAATGAAAAACTGTTTTTT.

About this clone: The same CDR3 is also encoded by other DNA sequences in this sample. The CDR3 sequence: CASSLAGGTGELFF. The CDR3 DNA is TGTGCCAGCAGCTTGGCGGGAGGCACCGGGGAGCTGTTTTTT. V gene TRBV5-6 combines with J gene TRBJ2-2; 7 positions agree with TRBD2. The germline CDR1 and CDR2 sequences are SGHDT and YYEEEE. With V trimmed by 0 bases and J by 4 bases, 0 bases remained unmatched. The CDR3 has 14 residues.

CDR3 coding DNA: TGTGCCAGCAGTTCCCGGACTAACTACAATGAGCAGTTCTTC. Residues: CASSSRTNYNEQFF. The V and J genes are TRBV6-5 and TRBJ2-1, with TRBD2 as a possible D gene (6 bases). Germline assignment: CDR1 MNHEY and CDR2 SVGAGI. This CDR3 comprises 14 residues. V lost 4 bases and J 3 bases, leaving 10 bases between the germline ends.

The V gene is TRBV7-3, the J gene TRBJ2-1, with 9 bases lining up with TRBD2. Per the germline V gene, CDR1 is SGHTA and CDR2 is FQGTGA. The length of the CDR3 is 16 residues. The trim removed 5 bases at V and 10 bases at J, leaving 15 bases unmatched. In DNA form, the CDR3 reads TGTGCCAGCAGCATTATAGCGGGGGCCTCTAGGGACGAGCAGTTCTTC. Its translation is CASSIIAGASRDEQFF.

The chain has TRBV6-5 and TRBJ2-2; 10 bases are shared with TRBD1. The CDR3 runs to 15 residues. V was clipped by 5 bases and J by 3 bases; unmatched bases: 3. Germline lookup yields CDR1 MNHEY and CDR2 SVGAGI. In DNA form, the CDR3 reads TGTGCCAGCAGTCACGACAGGGGGCACACCGGGGAGCTGTTTTTT. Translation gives CASSHDRGHTGELFF.

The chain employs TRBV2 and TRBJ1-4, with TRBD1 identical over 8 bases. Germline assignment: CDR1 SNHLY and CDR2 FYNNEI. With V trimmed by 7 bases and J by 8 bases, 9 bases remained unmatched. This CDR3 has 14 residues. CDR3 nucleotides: TGTGCCAGCATCGCCGACAGGGGTAGAGAAAAACTGTTTTTT. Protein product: CASIADRGREKLFF.

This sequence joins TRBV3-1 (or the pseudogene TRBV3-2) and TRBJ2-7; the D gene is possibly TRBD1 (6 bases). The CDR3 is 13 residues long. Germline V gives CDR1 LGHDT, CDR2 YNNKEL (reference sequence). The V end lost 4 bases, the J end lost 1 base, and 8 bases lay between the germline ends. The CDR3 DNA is TGTGCCAGCAGCCCGACAGGATCCTACGAGCAGTACTTC. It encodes CASSPTGSYEQYF.

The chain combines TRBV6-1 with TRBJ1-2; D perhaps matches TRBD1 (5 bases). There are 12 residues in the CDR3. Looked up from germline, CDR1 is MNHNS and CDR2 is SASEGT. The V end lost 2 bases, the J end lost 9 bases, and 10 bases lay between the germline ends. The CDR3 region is CASSEFQGSYTF. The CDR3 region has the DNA TGTGCCAGCAGTGAATTTCAGGGTAGCTACACCTTC.

The CDR3 here is CSVDPGGLNYGYTF. The CDR3 nucleotides are TGCAGCGTTGATCCGGGGGGCCTGAACTATGGCTACACCTTC. The V gene is TRBV29-1, the J gene TRBJ1-2; the D gene is possibly TRBD1 (6 bases). Trimming removed 3 bases from V and 2 bases from J, with 13 bases in between. The CDR3 contains 14 residues. Germline CDR1 SQVTM, CDR2 ANQGSEA.

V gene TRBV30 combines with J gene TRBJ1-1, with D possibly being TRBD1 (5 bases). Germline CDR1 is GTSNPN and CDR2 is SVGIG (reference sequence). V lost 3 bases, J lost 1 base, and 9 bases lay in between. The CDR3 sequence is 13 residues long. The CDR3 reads CAWRSRGNTEAFF. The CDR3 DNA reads TGTGCCTGGAGGTCTAGGGGGAACACTGAAGCTTTCTTT. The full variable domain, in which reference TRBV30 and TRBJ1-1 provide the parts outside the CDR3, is SQTIHQWPATLVQPVGSPLSLECTVEGTSNPNLYWYRQAAGRGLQLLFYSVGIGQISSEVPQNLSASRPQDRQFILSSKKLLLSDSGFYLCAWRSRGNTEAFFGQGTRLTVV.

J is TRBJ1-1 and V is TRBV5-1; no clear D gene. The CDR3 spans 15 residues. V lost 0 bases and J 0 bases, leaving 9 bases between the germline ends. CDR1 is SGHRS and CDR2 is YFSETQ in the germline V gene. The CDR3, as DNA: TGCGCCAGCAGCTTGGGGGCAGCCTTGAACACTGAAGCTTTCTTT. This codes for CASSLGAALNTEAFF.

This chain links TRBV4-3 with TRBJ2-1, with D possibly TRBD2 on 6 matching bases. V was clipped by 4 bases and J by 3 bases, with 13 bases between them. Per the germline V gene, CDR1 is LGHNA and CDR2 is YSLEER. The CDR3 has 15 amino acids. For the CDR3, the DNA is TGCGCCAGCAGCCCCGGGACTGGGATCTACAATGAGCAGTTCTTC. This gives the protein CASSPGTGIYNEQFF.